A single sample is the source of the 10 T cell receptor beta chains below, sequenced in a study of early T cells in non-severe SARS-CoV-2 infection. TCRdb re-analysed the 5' RACE reads in MiXCR, keeping a single row per CDR3 protein. In the table there are 60,000 to 90,000 distinct CDR3 sequences, about 15% of which are singletons. Sequenced: whole blood. These receptors originate from an adult who was a healthcare worker with PCR-confirmed SARS-CoV-2 infection or an uninfected control (not recorded which).

This clonotype was picked up a small number of times. V and J are TRBV7-9 and TRBJ2-5; 11 nucleotides agree with TRBD2. Germline values: CDR1 SEHNR, CDR2 FQNEAQ (reference sequence). The ends lost 4 bases at V and 5 bases at J; junction bases unmatched: 6. The CDR3 runs to 15 residues. DNA for the CDR3: TGTGCCAGCAGCTCGACCGGGACTAGCGGTGAGACCCAGTACTTC. It specifies CASSSTGTSGETQYF.

This clonotype showed up many times. The V call is TRBV20-1, the J call TRBJ2-4; D perhaps matches TRBD2 (5 bases). The CDR3 runs to 16 residues. Per the germline V gene, CDR1 is DFQATT and CDR2 is SNEGSKA (reference sequence). V was cut by 1 base and J by 0 bases, with 13 bases left in between. The CDR3 nucleotides are TGCAGTGCTAGAGGAGGGAGAGGAAAAGCCAAAAACATTCAGTACTTC. It yields the protein CSARGGRGKAKNIQYF.

The V gene is TRBV14, the J gene TRBJ1-1, with D hard to call. The CDR3 totals 17 residues. Germline V gene lookup returns CDR1 SGHDN and CDR2 FVKESK. The V end lost 4 bases, the J end lost 0 bases, and 18 bases lay between the germline ends. The CDR3 sequence: CASSLDVGVIMNTEAFF. For the CDR3, the DNA is TGTGCCAGCAGCCTAGACGTGGGTGTAATTATGAACACTGAAGCTTTCTTT. The full variable domain, its missing parts supplied by reference TRBV14 and TRBJ1-1, is EAGVTQFPSHSVIEKGQTVTLRCDPISGHDNLYWYRRVMGKEIKFLLHFVKESKQDESGMPNNRFLAERTGGTYSTLKVQPAELEDSGVYFCASSLDVGVIMNTEAFFGQGTRLTVV.

The chain employs TRBV5-1 and TRBJ2-1, with 7 positions matching TRBD2. Germline CDR1 and CDR2: SGHRS and YFSETQ. The CDR3 runs to 15 residues. V shed 0 bases and J 3 bases; nucleotides not matched to a gene: 3. CDR3 loop: CASSLVAGNYNEQFF. CDR3 DNA: TGCGCCAGCAGCTTGGTAGCGGGCAACTACAATGAGCAGTTCTTC.

Turning to this clonotype: Being one base from a much bigger clone, this may be a read error. V is TRBV29-1 and J is TRBJ2-5, with TRBD2 matching over 8 bases. The CDR3 has 14 amino acids. CDR1 and CDR2 (germline): SQVTM, ANQGSEA. This chain's CDR3 is CGVALAGHQETQYF. The CDR3 bases are TGCGGCGTTGCCCTAGCGGGTCACCAAGAGACCCAGTACTTC.

V and J are TRBV21-1 and TRBJ2-6. TRBV21-1 is a pseudogene. This CDR3 contains 14 residues. In nucleotides, the CDR3 is TGTGCCAGCAGCCTCCGTAGGGGGGCCAACGTCCTGACTTTC. Amino acid sequence: CASSLRRGANVLTF.

The table lists this clonotype with a few counts. The chain is built from TRBV9 and TRBJ2-5, with unresolved D. Germline V gene data show CDR1 as SGDLS and CDR2 as YYNGEE. The CDR3 spans 14 residues. Trimming removed 0 bases from V and 2 bases from J, with 8 bases in between. The chain's CDR3 is CASSVGHIQETQYF. DNA for the CDR3: TGTGCCAGCAGCGTAGGGCATATACAAGAGACCCAGTACTTC.

This chain links TRBV5-5 with TRBJ1-2; D remains ambiguous. Trimming took 2 bases from V and 5 from J, leaving 10 bases between them. Germline assignment: CDR1 SGHKS and CDR2 YYEKEE (reference sequence). This CDR3 is 13 amino acids long. This chain's CDR3 is CASSLEVLYGYTF. In nucleotides, the CDR3 is TGTGCCAGCAGCTTAGAGGTGCTTTATGGCTACACCTTC.

The table lists this clonotype with a few counts. This chain links TRBV5-1 with TRBJ1-1; TRBD1 matches at 7 bases. The germline gives CDR1 SGHRS, CDR2 YFSETQ. V lost 3 bases, J lost 2 bases, and 7 bases stayed unmatched. The CDR3 runs to 15 residues. The CDR3 DNA reads TGCGCCAGCAGCTCTCCGGGACAGAGCAACACTGAAGCTTTCTTT. The encoded protein is CASSSPGQSNTEAFF.

The gene calls are TRBV6-5 and TRBJ1-2; the match to TRBD1 covers 9 bases. The germline gives CDR1 MNHEY, CDR2 SVGAGI. This CDR3 is 14 amino acids long. Trimming cost V 7 bases and J 6 bases; bases outside gene matches: 9. CDR3 amino acids: CASTERDRVHGYTF. CDR3 coding DNA: TGTGCCAGCACTGAACGGGACAGGGTTCATGGCTACACCTTC.